These 23 T cell receptor beta chains came from one sample sequenced in a study of neurological immune-mediated disorders. Via MiXCR, TCRdb re-called the 5' RACE reads, giving one row per CDR3 protein. The profile shows about 55,000 distinct CDR3 sequences, approximately 4% of them singletons. Sequences were obtained from PBMCs. These receptors were obtained from a man aged 50 to 60 with multiple sclerosis.

In its sample, this clonotype was seen many times. V and J are TRBV20-1 and TRBJ1-2, with D maybe TRBD1 (5 bases). The CDR3 totals 13 residues. Germline CDR1 is DFQATT and CDR2 is SNEGSKA (reference sequence). The V end lost 6 bases, the J end lost 4 bases, and 15 bases lay between the germline ends. The CDR3 spells CSAPGPRTYGYTF. CDR3 DNA: TGCAGTGCGCCGGGACCCAGGACCTATGGCTACACCTTC.

There are many counts of this clonotype. The chain employs TRBV5-1 and TRBJ2-6; a weak D match, TRBD2 (5 bases). The V end was cut by 4 bases, the J end by 2 bases, with 10 bases between. Germline loops: CDR1 SGHRS, CDR2 YFSETQ. The CDR3 has 15 residues. The CDR3: CASSDPGAGANVLTF. The CDR3 nucleotides are TGCGCCAGCAGCGACCCCGGGGCTGGGGCCAACGTCCTGACTTTC.

This clonotype has ten or more counts. The V call is TRBV20-1, the J call TRBJ1-5, with TRBD1 as a possible D gene (5 bases). V was cut by 0 bases and J by 7 bases, with 13 bases left in between. This CDR3 is 14 amino acids long. Germline V lookup: CDR1 DFQATT, CDR2 SNEGSKA (reference sequence). CDR3 DNA: TGCAGTGCTAGAGAGAGAGTGGGGGTCCAGCCCCAGCATTTT. Protein product: CSARERVGVQPQHF.

The table lists this clonotype with many counts. This chain joins TRBV6-2 or TRBV6-3 and TRBJ1-1; no definite D call. The CDR3 loop spans 14 amino acids. Trimming took off 8 bases at V and 4 bases at J, with 17 bases between the two ends. Germline V gene lookup returns CDR1 MNHEY and CDR2 SVGEGT. CDR3 DNA: TGTGCCAGCGAACCGGTGGGAACTGCCACTGAAGCTTTCTTT. Translating it yields CASEPVGTATEAFF.

This clonotype was recorded many times. The chain links TRBV29-1 to TRBJ2-1, with 10 bases that match TRBD2. V was clipped by 0 bases and J by 4 bases; unmatched bases: 6. The CDR3 consists of 16 residues. CDR1 and CDR2 from the germline V gene are SQVTM and ANQGSEA. The CDR3 DNA reads as TGCAGCGTTGAAGATCCCGGACTAGCGGCTTACAATGAGCAGTTCTTC. This translates into CSVEDPGLAAYNEQFF.

This clonotype was observed at least ten times. V is TRBV29-1 and J is TRBJ2-7; D uncertain. This CDR3 has 11 amino acids. The germline V and J ends were trimmed by 4 bases and 1 base, with 5 bases remaining between them. Germline assignment: CDR1 SQVTM and CDR2 ANQGSEA. CDR3 bases: TGCAGCGTTGGCCAGTCCTACGAGCAGTACTTC. It specifies CSVGQSYEQYF.

This clonotype showed up many times. The V call is TRBV28, the J call TRBJ2-4, with D maybe TRBD1 (6 bases). Germline V CDR1 and CDR2: MDHEN, SYDVKM. V gave up 3 bases and J gave up 1 base, with 7 bases separating them. The CDR3 covers 14 residues. The CDR3 spells CASSFQGAKNIQYF. The CDR3 DNA is TGTGCCAGCAGTTTTCAGGGGGCCAAAAACATTCAGTACTTC.

By sample fraction, this clonotype is medium-sized. A single base separates this from a much larger clone, so it may be a read error. This CDR3 is missing its conserved last phenylalanine or tryptophan, likely due to a read error. The chain carries TRBV7-9 and TRBJ1-6, with TRBD1 matching 11 bases. CDR1 and CDR2 from the germline V gene are SEHNR and FQNEAQ (reference sequence). The V and J ends lost 3 bases and 8 bases, in that order; junction bases with no gene match: 6. The CDR3 runs 16 residues. DNA for the CDR3: TGTGCCAGCAGCTTTGGACAGGGGGCGCATCATTCACCCCTCCACTGT. Protein sequence: CASSFGQGAHHSPLHC.

This clonotype was detected only a few times. The V gene is TRBV20-1, the J gene TRBJ1-2; D remains unclear. Trimming left V 3 bases short and J 8 bases short, with 19 bases between. Looked up from germline, CDR1 is DFQATT and CDR2 is SNEGSKA (reference sequence). The CDR3 spans 14 residues. The CDR3: CSASDEKGFSGYTF. CDR3 coding DNA: TGCAGTGCTAGCGACGAAAAGGGTTTTTCGGGCTACACCTTC.

There are many counts of this clonotype. The chain couples TRBV28 to TRBJ2-1; D might be TRBD2 (5 bases). Germline assignment: CDR1 MDHEN and CDR2 SYDVKM. The CDR3 is made up of 14 amino acids. Trimming shortened V by 4 bases and J by 8 bases, and 15 bases separated the two germline ends. The CDR3 is CASSWGVGMDEQFF. CDR3 in DNA: TGTGCCAGCAGTTGGGGAGTAGGGATGGATGAGCAGTTCTTC.

This clonotype showed up many times. This CDR3 is CASSLSNRNYGYTF. In nucleotides, the CDR3 is TGTGCCAGCAGTTTATCTAACAGGAACTATGGCTACACCTTC. The J gene is TRBJ1-2, the V gene TRBV28; tentatively, D is TRBD1 (5 bases). V was pared by 1 base and J by 2 bases, with 8 bases between. Germline lookup yields CDR1 MDHEN and CDR2 SYDVKM. This CDR3 comprises 14 residues.

This clonotype appeared many times. This rearrangement joins TRBV2 to TRBJ2-1, with D possibly matching TRBD2 (7 bases). Germline V gene lookup returns CDR1 SNHLY and CDR2 FYNNEI. V was clipped by 0 bases and J by 5 bases, with 14 bases between them. The CDR3 length is 16 residues. The CDR3 DNA reads as TGTGCCAGCAGTGAAGCCCCGCCGCGGGGGCACAATGAGCAGTTCTTC. Translation: CASSEAPPRGHNEQFF.

V gene TRBV7-9 combines with J gene TRBJ2-7; D is possibly TRBD2 (5 bases). Germline CDR1 reads SEHNR; CDR2 reads FQNEAQ (reference sequence). The CDR3 is 15 amino acids. Trimming removed 5 bases from V and 6 bases from J, with 20 bases in between. The CDR3 reads CASSPGRRGSSEQYF. The CDR3 DNA is TGTGCCAGCAGCCCGGGTCGTAGAGGGAGTTCCGAGCAGTACTTC.

This clonotype appeared many times. The genes are TRBV13 and TRBJ2-1; tentatively, D is TRBD2 (6 bases). With 8 bases removed from V and 5 bases from J, the gap between germline ends came to 16 bases. Germline assignment: CDR1 PRHDT and CDR2 FYEKMQ (reference sequence). The CDR3 length is 14 residues. The CDR3 nucleotides read TGTGCCAGCGAGCGATTAGCGGAGAACAATGAGCAGTTCTTC. It yields the protein CASERLAENNEQFF.

This clonotype showed up many times. Its ends do not fully match the called genes, so a read error is possible. The chain joins TRBV29-1 to TRBJ2-7; 7 nucleotides line up with TRBD1. The germline CDR1 and CDR2 sequences are SQVTM and ANQGSEA. The CDR3 runs 14 residues. Written as DNA, the CDR3 is TGCAGCGTCGAAGGACAGGACAACTCCTACGAGCAGTACTTC. This sequence encodes CSVEGQDNSYEQYF.

This clonotype came up many times. V usage is TRBV24-1 and J usage is TRBJ2-1, with a weak D call TRBD1 (6 bases). The CDR3 has 16 residues. The germline gives CDR1 KGHDR, CDR2 SFDVKD. V was clipped by 6 bases and J by 7 bases, with 21 bases between them. As DNA, the CDR3 is TGTGCCACCAGTTCTTCCCGGGACACTCCCGGGAATGAGCAGTTCTTC. Residues: CATSSSRDTPGNEQFF.

The sample holds many counts of this clonotype. The chain joins TRBV5-1 to TRBJ1-1; D perhaps matches TRBD1 (6 bases). This CDR3 comprises 14 residues. Germline V gene data show CDR1 as SGHRS and CDR2 as YFSETQ. Trimming took off 5 bases at V and 0 bases at J, with 11 bases between the two ends. This CDR3 reads CASRRGHLNTEAFF. In nucleotides, the CDR3 is TGCGCCAGCAGGAGGGGACACCTGAACACTGAAGCTTTCTTT.

V and J are TRBV21-1 and TRBJ2-2; the table calls TRBD2, which could not be checked here. TRBV21-1 corresponds to a pseudogene. This CDR3 region has 17 residues. CDR3 coding DNA: TGTGCCAGCAGCACCCCAACTAGCGGGAGGATCATCGGGGAGCTGTTTTTT. It yields the protein CASSTPTSGRIIGELFF.

This clonotype has at least ten counts. V is TRBV28 and J is TRBJ1-2; no firm D call. Looked up from germline, CDR1 is MDHEN and CDR2 is SYDVKM. Between the trimmed V and J ends, which lost 6 bases and 3 bases, there was a span of 5 bases. CDR3 length: 11 residues. CDR3 DNA: TGTGCCAGCAGGAGGGACTATGGCTACACCTTC. Translating it yields CASRRDYGYTF.

This clonotype was seen many times. V and J are TRBV20-1 and TRBJ1-6; no clear D. Germline CDR1 DFQATT, CDR2 SNEGSKA (reference sequence). V lost 6 bases and J lost 12, with 15 bases in between. The CDR3 is 12 amino acids. The CDR3, as DNA: TGCAGTGCCAAGAGCGGAGGGAAACCCCTCCACTTT. Protein sequence: CSAKSGGKPLHF.

This clonotype was recorded at least ten times. The chain recombines TRBV20-1 with TRBJ1-6; 9 bases line up with TRBD1. This CDR3 has 17 amino acids. J lost 2 bases, V lost 3 bases, and 8 bases had no gene match. Germline-derived CDR1 and CDR2 are DFQATT and SNEGSKA (reference sequence). The CDR3 DNA reads TGCAGTGCTAGGGGGACAGGGATTGTAGCCTATAATTCACCCCTCCACTTT. This encodes CSARGTGIVAYNSPLHF.

This clonotype has a count of ten or more. The rearrangement joins TRBV7-9 to TRBJ1-1; D is undetermined. This CDR3 is 12 amino acids long. Germline CDR1 is SEHNR and CDR2 is FQNEAQ (reference sequence). CDR3: CATAHMNTEAFF. As DNA, the CDR3 is TGTGCGACCGCCCATATGAACACTGAAGCTTTCTTT.

This clonotype was seen repeatedly, ten times or more. This chain joins TRBV28 and TRBJ1-1; 8 nucleotides align to TRBD1. J was trimmed by 9 bases and V by 3 bases; bases with no gene match: 6. Germline-derived CDR1 and CDR2 are MDHEN and SYDVKM. There are 13 residues in the CDR3. The DNA of the CDR3 is TGTGCCAGCAGTTTTGGGACAGGCCTTAAAGCTTTCTTT. Its translation is CASSFGTGLKAFF.